Listed below are T cell receptor beta chains from one sample, sequenced in a study of siplizumab effects on memory and regulatory T cells. Sequenced by immunoSEQ multiplex PCR; TCRdb stores in-frame clones only, minus some. The table lists 85,000 to 130,000 clones, roughly 93% of them singletons. The sequenced sample consisted of Tregs sorted from blood. The receptors were sampled from a human donor in good health. The CDR3 runs from the conserved cysteine through the conserved F or W. A D gene is named only where the DNA matches it firmly. Size values are once, few and many counts, or a class for expanded clones, and some rows have none.

j_call: TRBJ2-5; d_call: -; clone_size: -; v_call: TRBV7-2; cdr3_aa: CASSLADGRRETQYF; cdr3_nt: TGTGCCAGCAGCTTAGCCGACGGCAGAAGGGAGACCCAGTACTTC
j_call: TRBJ1-2; d_call: -; clone_size: once; v_call: TRBV19; cdr3_aa: CASSTEGLHYGYTF; cdr3_nt: TGTGCCAGTAGTACAGAAGGGCTTCACTATGGCTACACCTTC
j_call: TRBJ2-7; d_call: -; clone_size: -; v_call: TRBV21-1; cdr3_aa: CASFRTPHEQYF; cdr3_nt: TGTGCCAGCTTCCGAACCCCCCACGAGCAGTACTTC
j_call: TRBJ2-2; d_call: TRBD1; clone_size: -; v_call: TRBV6-6; cdr3_aa: CASRTGDTGELFF; cdr3_nt: TGTGCCAGCAGGACAGGGGACACCGGGGAGCTGTTTTTT
j_call: TRBJ2-3; d_call: -; clone_size: -; v_call: TRBV7-3; cdr3_aa: CASSLRSRGPGTDTQYF; cdr3_nt: TGTGCCAGCAGCTTACGATCACGGGGGCCTGGCACAGATACGCAGTATTTT
j_call: TRBJ1-2; d_call: -; clone_size: once; v_call: TRBV7-9; cdr3_aa: CASSLGGPPYGYTF; cdr3_nt: TGTGCCAGCAGCTTAGGGGGGCCCCCTTATGGCTACACCTTC
j_call: TRBJ2-5; d_call: -; clone_size: -; v_call: TRBV15; cdr3_aa: CATSRDSKETQYF; cdr3_nt: TGTGCCACCAGCAGAGATTCGAAAGAGACCCAGTACTTC
j_call: TRBJ1-1; d_call: -; clone_size: -; v_call: TRBV7-9; cdr3_aa: CASRQSLANITEAFF; cdr3_nt: TGTGCCAGCAGGCAATCCCTGGCCAATATTACTGAAGCTTTCTTT
j_call: TRBJ2-7; d_call: TRBD2; clone_size: -; v_call: TRBV5-1; cdr3_aa: CASSLGLAATYEQYF; cdr3_nt: TGCGCCAGCAGCTTAGGACTAGCGGCAACCTACGAGCAGTACTTC
j_call: TRBJ2-3; d_call: -; clone_size: -; v_call: TRBV7-2; cdr3_aa: CASSRPSTDTQYF; cdr3_nt: TGTGCCAGCAGCCGACCTAGCACAGATACGCAGTATTTT
j_call: TRBJ1-4; d_call: -; clone_size: -; v_call: TRBV18; cdr3_aa: CASSPPGGNEKLFF; cdr3_nt: TGTGCCAGCTCACCACCCGGCGGTAATGAAAAACTGTTTTTT
j_call: TRBJ1-2; d_call: -; clone_size: -; v_call: TRBV14; cdr3_aa: CASSQEGVRRTYGYTF; cdr3_nt: TGTGCCAGCAGCCAAGAGGGGGTCAGGCGAACTTATGGCTACACCTTC
j_call: TRBJ1-1; d_call: TRBD1; clone_size: -; v_call: TRBV29-1; cdr3_aa: CSAGDSWNTEAFF; cdr3_nt: TGCAGCGCCGGGGACAGCTGGAACACTGAAGCTTTCTTT
j_call: TRBJ2-1; d_call: -; clone_size: once; v_call: TRBV7-2; cdr3_aa: CASSLWTEGGNEQFF; cdr3_nt: TGTGCCAGCAGCTTGTGGACTGAGGGCGGCAATGAGCAGTTCTTC
j_call: TRBJ2-1; d_call: TRBD1; clone_size: -; v_call: TRBV28; cdr3_aa: CASRLTGAYNEQFF; cdr3_nt: TGTGCCAGCAGGCTGACAGGGGCCTACAATGAGCAGTTCTTC
j_call: TRBJ2-4; d_call: -; clone_size: -; v_call: TRBV5-1; cdr3_aa: CASSPGGLAKNIQYF; cdr3_nt: TGCGCCAGCAGCCCCGGGGGATTGGCCAAAAACATTCAGTACTTC
j_call: TRBJ1-2; d_call: -; clone_size: few; v_call: TRBV19; cdr3_aa: CASSMAGANYGYTF; cdr3_nt: TGTGCCAGTAGTATGGCGGGAGCTAACTATGGCTACACCTTC
j_call: TRBJ1-1; d_call: -; clone_size: once; v_call: TRBV6-1; cdr3_aa: CASSERPGGQTEAFF; cdr3_nt: TGTGCCAGCAGTGAACGGCCGGGAGGTCAAACTGAAGCTTTCTTT
j_call: TRBJ2-7; d_call: -; clone_size: -; v_call: TRBV27; cdr3_aa: CASSYYFGASYEQYF; cdr3_nt: TGTGCCAGCAGTTATTACTTCGGGGCCTCCTACGAGCAGTACTTC
j_call: TRBJ1-2; d_call: TRBD1; clone_size: -; v_call: TRBV10-3; cdr3_aa: CAIRLTGDHGYTF; cdr3_nt: TGTGCCATCAGACTTACAGGGGACCATGGCTACACCTTC
j_call: TRBJ2-3; d_call: TRBD2; clone_size: -; v_call: TRBV15; cdr3_aa: CATKSGRATDTQYF; cdr3_nt: TGTGCCACCAAAAGCGGGAGGGCCACAGATACGCAGTATTTT
j_call: TRBJ1-1; d_call: -; clone_size: once; v_call: TRBV11-2; cdr3_aa: CASSNSGGATNTEAFF; cdr3_nt: TGTGCCAGCAGCAATAGCGGGGGGGCCACGAACACTGAAGCTTTCTTT
j_call: TRBJ1-6; d_call: -; clone_size: -; v_call: TRBV10-1; cdr3_aa: CASSESGDPYNSPLHF; cdr3_nt: TGCGCCAGCAGTGAGTCTGGAGACCCTTATAATTCACCCCTCCACTTT
j_call: TRBJ2-7; d_call: TRBD1; clone_size: -; v_call: TRBV5-8; cdr3_aa: CASSRFGQGYEQYF; cdr3_nt: TGTGCCAGCAGCCGATTCGGACAGGGCTACGAGCAGTACTTC
j_call: TRBJ2-7; d_call: TRBD2; clone_size: -; v_call: TRBV6-6; cdr3_aa: CASSPSSGGTSYEQYF; cdr3_nt: TGTGCCAGCAGCCCATCGAGCGGGGGGACTTCCTACGAGCAGTACTTC
j_call: TRBJ1-5; d_call: -; clone_size: -; v_call: TRBV7-2; cdr3_aa: CASSLAVQPQHF; cdr3_nt: TGTGCCAGCAGCTTAGCGGTCCAGCCCCAGCATTTT
j_call: TRBJ2-1; d_call: -; clone_size: -; v_call: TRBV5-4; cdr3_aa: CASSLGGRENEQFF; cdr3_nt: TGTGCCAGCAGCTTGGGGGGCAGGGAAAATGAGCAGTTCTTC
j_call: TRBJ1-5; d_call: -; clone_size: -; v_call: TRBV7-9; cdr3_aa: CASSLEGSQPQHF; cdr3_nt: TGTGCCAGCAGCTTAGAGGGAAGTCAGCCCCAGCATTTT
j_call: TRBJ2-7; d_call: -; clone_size: -; v_call: TRBV11-3; cdr3_aa: CASSLAGYSYEQYF; cdr3_nt: TGTGCCAGCAGCTTGGCGGGATATTCCTACGAGCAGTACTTC
j_call: TRBJ1-2; d_call: -; clone_size: -; v_call: TRBV9; cdr3_aa: CASSLTLQIGYTF; cdr3_nt: TGTGCCAGCAGCTTAACACTCCAGATCGGCTACACCTTC
j_call: TRBJ1-2; d_call: -; clone_size: -; v_call: TRBV30; cdr3_aa: CAWSESHGRGYGYTF; cdr3_nt: TGTGCCTGGAGTGAGTCCCATGGGAGAGGGTATGGCTACACCTTC
j_call: TRBJ1-5; d_call: TRBD1; clone_size: -; v_call: TRBV19; cdr3_aa: CASSRAGQGVRSNQPQHF; cdr3_nt: TGTGCCAGTAGTCGTGCGGGGCAGGGGGTCAGGAGCAATCAGCCCCAGCATTTT
j_call: TRBJ1-1; d_call: -; clone_size: -; v_call: TRBV19; cdr3_aa: CASALRADTEAFF; cdr3_nt: TGTGCCAGCGCCCTCCGGGCGGACACTGAAGCTTTCTTT
j_call: TRBJ2-7; d_call: -; clone_size: once; v_call: TRBV19; cdr3_aa: CASRKTEILSYEQYF; cdr3_nt: TGTGCCAGTAGGAAGACGGAAATCCTGTCTTACGAGCAGTACTTC
j_call: TRBJ1-3; d_call: -; clone_size: -; v_call: TRBV7-2; cdr3_aa: CASSLEHYGNTIYF; cdr3_nt: TGTGCCAGCAGCTTAGAACATTATGGAAACACCATATATTTT
j_call: TRBJ1-5; d_call: -; clone_size: -; v_call: TRBV6-5; cdr3_aa: CASSHRRSNQPQHF; cdr3_nt: TGTGCCAGCAGCCATCGGAGGAGCAATCAGCCCCAGCATTTT
j_call: TRBJ2-3; d_call: -; clone_size: -; v_call: TRBV5-1; cdr3_aa: CASSLIQGADTQYF; cdr3_nt: TGCGCCAGCAGCTTAATTCAGGGAGCAGATACGCAGTATTTT
j_call: TRBJ2-7; d_call: TRBD1; clone_size: -; v_call: TRBV2; cdr3_aa: CASRDRGGWKFEQYF; cdr3_nt: TGTGCCAGCAGGGACAGGGGTGGGTGGAAGTTTGAGCAGTACTTC
j_call: TRBJ1-2; d_call: -; clone_size: -; v_call: TRBV6-6; cdr3_aa: CASSRLGVRSGYTF; cdr3_nt: TGTGCCAGCAGCCGACTGGGTGTGAGATCGGGCTACACCTTC
j_call: TRBJ2-1; d_call: TRBD2; clone_size: -; v_call: TRBV5-1; cdr3_aa: CASSLIETSGGVYEQFF; cdr3_nt: TGCGCCAGCAGCCTAATTGAAACTAGCGGGGGCGTCTATGAGCAGTTCTTC
j_call: TRBJ2-7; d_call: -; clone_size: -; v_call: TRBV5-1; cdr3_aa: CASSLQGLTSYEQYF; cdr3_nt: TGCGCCAGCAGCTTGCAAGGGCTTACCTCCTACGAGCAGTACTTC
j_call: TRBJ1-1; d_call: -; clone_size: -; v_call: TRBV13; cdr3_aa: CASSRQQFMNTEAFF; cdr3_nt: TGTGCCAGCAGCAGACAGCAATTCATGAACACTGAAGCTTTCTTT
j_call: TRBJ1-2; d_call: -; clone_size: -; v_call: TRBV19; cdr3_aa: CASSTNANYGYTF; cdr3_nt: TGTGCCAGTAGTACCAATGCTAACTATGGCTACACCTTC
j_call: TRBJ1-6; d_call: -; clone_size: -; v_call: TRBV6-1; cdr3_aa: CASSGLTGYNSPLHF; cdr3_nt: TGTGCCAGCAGTGGCTTAACAGGGTATAATTCACCCCTCCACTTT
j_call: TRBJ2-7; d_call: -; clone_size: -; v_call: TRBV9; cdr3_aa: CASSVEWQGYEQYF; cdr3_nt: TGTGCCAGCAGCGTAGAGTGGCAGGGCTACGAGCAGTACTTC
j_call: TRBJ1-2; d_call: -; clone_size: -; v_call: TRBV7-2; cdr3_aa: CASSLALPAYTF; cdr3_nt: TGTGCCAGCAGCTTAGCGCTCCCGGCCTACACCTTC
j_call: TRBJ2-2; d_call: -; clone_size: once; v_call: TRBV4-3; cdr3_aa: CASSQGHGSSNTGELFF; cdr3_nt: TGCGCCAGCAGCCAAGGGCACGGTAGCTCGAACACCGGGGAGCTGTTTTTT
j_call: TRBJ2-2; d_call: -; clone_size: -; v_call: TRBV9; cdr3_aa: CASSGGTMAGELFF; cdr3_nt: TGTGCCAGCAGCGGTGGGACAATGGCCGGGGAGCTGTTTTTT
j_call: TRBJ2-3; d_call: TRBD2; clone_size: -; v_call: TRBV5-1; cdr3_aa: CASSLLAALSTDTQYF; cdr3_nt: TGCGCCAGCAGCTTGCTAGCGGCCCTTAGCACAGATACGCAGTATTTT
j_call: TRBJ2-7; d_call: -; clone_size: -; v_call: TRBV7-2; cdr3_aa: CASSLSAVSYEQYF; cdr3_nt: TGTGCCAGCAGCTTATCAGCGGTCTCCTACGAGCAGTACTTC
j_call: TRBJ2-7; d_call: -; clone_size: -; v_call: TRBV2; cdr3_aa: CASSPPLYEQYF; cdr3_nt: TGTGCCAGCAGTCCCCCCCTCTACGAGCAGTACTTC
j_call: TRBJ1-6; d_call: -; clone_size: -; v_call: TRBV7-6; cdr3_aa: CASSLEPLFKGHSPLHF; cdr3_nt: TGTGCCAGCAGCTTAGAACCCCTCTTTAAAGGCCATTCACCCCTCCACTTT
j_call: TRBJ2-7; d_call: TRBD2; clone_size: -; v_call: TRBV27; cdr3_aa: CASSFVGGLSYEQYF; cdr3_nt: TGTGCCAGCAGTTTTGTGGGGGGACTATCCTACGAGCAGTACTTC